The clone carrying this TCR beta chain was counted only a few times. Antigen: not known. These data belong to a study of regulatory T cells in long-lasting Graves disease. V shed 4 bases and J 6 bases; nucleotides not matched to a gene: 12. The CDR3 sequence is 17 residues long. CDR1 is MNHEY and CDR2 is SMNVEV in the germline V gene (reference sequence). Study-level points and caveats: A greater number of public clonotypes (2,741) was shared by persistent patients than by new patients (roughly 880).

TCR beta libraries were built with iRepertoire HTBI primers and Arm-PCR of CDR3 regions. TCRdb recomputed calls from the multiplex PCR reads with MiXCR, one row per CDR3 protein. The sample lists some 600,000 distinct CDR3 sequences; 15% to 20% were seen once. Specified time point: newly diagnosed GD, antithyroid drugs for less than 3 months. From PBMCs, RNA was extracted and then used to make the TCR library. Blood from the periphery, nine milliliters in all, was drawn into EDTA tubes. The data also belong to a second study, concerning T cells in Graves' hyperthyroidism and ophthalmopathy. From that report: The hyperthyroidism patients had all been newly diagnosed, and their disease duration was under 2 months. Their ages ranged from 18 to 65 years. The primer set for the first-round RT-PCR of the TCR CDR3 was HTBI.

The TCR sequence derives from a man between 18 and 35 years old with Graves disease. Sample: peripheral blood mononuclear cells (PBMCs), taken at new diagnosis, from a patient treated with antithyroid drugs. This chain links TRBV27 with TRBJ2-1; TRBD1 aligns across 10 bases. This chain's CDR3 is CASSSLLGQGPVNEQFF. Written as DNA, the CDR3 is TGTGCCAGCAGTTCCCTCTTGGGACAGGGGCCCGTCAATGAGCAGTTCTTC.